Below, 4 T cell receptor beta chains from the same sample are listed, as sequenced in a study. TCRdb passed the 5' RACE reads through MiXCR, listing each CDR3 protein once. Seen here are approximately 60,000 distinct CDR3 sequences, about 28% observed once, and the top ten hold roughly 3.3%. The sequenced material came from tumor-infiltrating memory CD4+ T cells sorted from the breast tumor. Subset reported: memory CD4+ T cells, CD4+CD45RO+CD25-. The receptors were sampled from a female donor with breast cancer.

The V gene is TRBV29-1, the J gene TRBJ2-5, with D perhaps matching TRBD1 or TRBD2 (6 bases each). V gave up 1 base and J gave up 5 bases, with 14 bases separating them. The length of the CDR3 is 14 residues. Germline V gene lookup returns CDR1 SQVTM and CDR2 ANQGSEA. The CDR3 is CSVEGGGRGETQYF. The CDR3 bases are TGCAGCGTTGAAGGGGGAGGCAGGGGCGAGACCCAGTACTTC. The full variable domain, its missing parts supplied by reference TRBV29-1 and TRBJ2-5, is SAVISQKPSRDICQRGTSLTIQCQVDSQVTMMFWYRQQPGQSLTLIATANQGSEATYESGFVIDKFPISRPNLTFSTLTVSNMSPEDSSIYLCSVEGGGRGETQYFGPGTRLLVL.

Ten or more counts support this clonotype. This chain uses TRBV11-2 with TRBJ1-2, with TRBD1 matching over 11 bases. V shed 5 bases and J 3 bases; nucleotides not matched to a gene: 5. From germline, CDR1 is SGHAT and CDR2 FQNNGV. This CDR3 contains 15 residues. The CDR3 loop reads CASSQDRGRDYGYTF. CDR3 nucleotides: TGTGCCAGCAGCCAGGACAGGGGGCGCGACTATGGCTACACCTTC.

This clonotype was counted only a few times. J is TRBJ2-2 and V is TRBV4-3; D is unclear. Germline lookup yields CDR1 LGHNA and CDR2 YSLEER. V lost 1 base and J 1 base, leaving 4 bases between the germline ends. This CDR3 region has 14 residues. The CDR3 spells CASSQAQNTGELFF. CDR3 nucleotides: TGCGCCAGCAGCCAAGCACAGAACACCGGGGAGCTGTTTTTT.

For this clonotype: This could be a read error, since a much larger clone is one nucleotide away. In this CDR3 the conserved last residue, phenylalanine or tryptophan, is missing, so a read error is likely. V usage is TRBV4-3 and J usage is TRBJ1-3; D is unresolved. The CDR3 contains 13 residues. Per germline, CDR1 LGHNA and CDR2 YSLEER. Trimming removed 0 bases at V and 7 bases at J, with 7 bases between. CDR3 nucleotides: TGCGCCAGCAGCCAAGATATTCGTAACACCATATATTGT. It yields the protein CASSQDIRNTIYC.